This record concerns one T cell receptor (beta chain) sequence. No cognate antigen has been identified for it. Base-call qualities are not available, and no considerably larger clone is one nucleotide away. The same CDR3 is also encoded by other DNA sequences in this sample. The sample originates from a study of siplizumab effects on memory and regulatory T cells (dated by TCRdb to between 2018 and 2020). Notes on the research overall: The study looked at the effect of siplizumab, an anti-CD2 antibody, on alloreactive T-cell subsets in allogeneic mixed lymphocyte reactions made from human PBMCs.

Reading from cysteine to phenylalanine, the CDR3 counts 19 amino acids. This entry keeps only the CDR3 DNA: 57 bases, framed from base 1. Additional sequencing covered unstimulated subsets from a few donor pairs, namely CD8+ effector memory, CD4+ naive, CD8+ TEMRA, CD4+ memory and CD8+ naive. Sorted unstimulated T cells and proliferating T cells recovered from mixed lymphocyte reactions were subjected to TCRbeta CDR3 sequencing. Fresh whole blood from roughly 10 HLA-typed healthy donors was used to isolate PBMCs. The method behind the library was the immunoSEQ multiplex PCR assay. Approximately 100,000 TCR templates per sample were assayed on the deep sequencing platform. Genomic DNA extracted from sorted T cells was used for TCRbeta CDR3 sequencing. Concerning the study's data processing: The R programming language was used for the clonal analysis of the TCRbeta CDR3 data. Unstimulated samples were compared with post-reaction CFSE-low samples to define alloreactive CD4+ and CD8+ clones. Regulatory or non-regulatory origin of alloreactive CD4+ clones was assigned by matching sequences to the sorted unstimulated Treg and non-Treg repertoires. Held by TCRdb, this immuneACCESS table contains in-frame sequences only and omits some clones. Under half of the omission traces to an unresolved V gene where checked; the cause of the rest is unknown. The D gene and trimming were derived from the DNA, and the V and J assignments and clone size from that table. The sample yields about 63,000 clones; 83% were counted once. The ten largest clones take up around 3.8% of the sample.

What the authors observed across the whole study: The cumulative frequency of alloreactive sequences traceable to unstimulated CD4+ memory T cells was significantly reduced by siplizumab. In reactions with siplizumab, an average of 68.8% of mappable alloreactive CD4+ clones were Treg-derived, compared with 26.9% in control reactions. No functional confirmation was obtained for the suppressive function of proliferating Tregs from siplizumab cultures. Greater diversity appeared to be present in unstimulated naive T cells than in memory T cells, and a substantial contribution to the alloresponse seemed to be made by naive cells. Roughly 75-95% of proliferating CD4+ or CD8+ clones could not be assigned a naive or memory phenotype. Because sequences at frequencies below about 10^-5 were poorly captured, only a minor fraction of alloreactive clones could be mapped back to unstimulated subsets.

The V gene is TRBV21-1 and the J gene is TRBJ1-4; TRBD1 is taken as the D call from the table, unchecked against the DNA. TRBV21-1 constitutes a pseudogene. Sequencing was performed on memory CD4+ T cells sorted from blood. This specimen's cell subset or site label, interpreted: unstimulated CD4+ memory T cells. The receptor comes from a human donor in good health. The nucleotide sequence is TGTGCCAGCAGCAAACCTACCCAGCGATGTACAGGGAATAATGAAAAACTGTTTTTT. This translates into CASSKPTQRCTGNNEKLFF.